One and the same sample provided the 10 T cell receptor beta chains below, sequenced in a study of vaccination and CD4 T cells after COVID-19. Antigens for these TCRs are unknown. Cultured CD4+ T cell DNA was sequenced using the Oncomine TCR Beta short-read assay. Each CDR3 protein gets one entry after TCRdb re-called the PCR reads with MiXCR. The repertoire holds about 18,000 distinct CDR3 sequences, around 50% seen once, with around 6.1% in the top ten. Treatment: roughly 11-day PBMC culture with coronavirus spike peptide pools or control peptides (ViraFEST assay). What was sequenced was CD4+ T cells from blood, cultured in vitro. Receptors originate from a human donor who had recovered from COVID-19.

The V gene is TRBV5-4, the J gene TRBJ1-2; 8 positions agree with TRBD1. The V segment lost 3 bases and the J segment 8 bases; nucleotides outside the gene matches: 6. CDR3 length equals 13 residues. CDR1 is SGHNT and CDR2 is YYREEE in the germline V gene (reference sequence). The CDR3 DNA is TGTGCCAGCAGCTCAGGGGGCGCAGGGGGCTACACCTTC. Translated: CASSSGGAGGYTF.

The V call is TRBV24-1, the J call TRBJ2-3; 7 bases match TRBD2. Germline V CDR1 and CDR2: KGHDR, SFDVKD. Trimming at V came to 6 bases and at J to 6 bases, leaving 11 bases not matched to a gene. This CDR3 spans 15 amino acids. CDR3 region: CATSSKGLAADTQYF. The CDR3 region has the DNA TGTGCCACCAGTTCCAAAGGGCTAGCGGCGGATACGCAGTATTTT.

The chain couples TRBV20-1 to TRBJ2-7, with a tentative D call TRBD1 (8 bases). The CDR3 covers 16 residues. Trimming removed 1 base from V and 0 bases from J, with 16 bases in between. Germline values: CDR1 DFQATT, CDR2 SNEGSKA (reference sequence). DNA of the CDR3: TGCAGTGCTAGAGCCACAGGGGGGGTAAGCTCCTACGAGCAGTACTTC. Protein sequence: CSARATGGVSSYEQYF.

CDR3: CAWSESAQYF. Here the CDR3 DNA reads TGTGCCTGGAGTGAATCGGCCCAGTACTTC. The V gene is TRBV30, the J gene TRBJ2-5, with D unclear. The CDR3 totals 10 residues. Germline CDR1 reads GTSNPN; CDR2 reads SVGIG (reference sequence). Trimming took 1 base from V and 9 from J, leaving 6 bases between them.

This sequence joins TRBV7-9 and TRBJ1-5, with D tentatively TRBD1 (5 bases). The CDR3 is 15 residues long. The germline V gene has CDR1 SEHNR and CDR2 FQNEAQ (reference sequence). Trimming shortened V by 1 base and J by 6 bases, and 13 bases separated the two germline ends. DNA of the CDR3: TGTGCCAGCAGCTTAGGGGGCGCCGACACTCAGCCCCAGCATTTT. Translation: CASSLGGADTQPQHF.

The chain couples TRBV20-1 to TRBJ2-7; D is perhaps TRBD2 (7 bases). V lost 2 bases and J 0 bases, leaving 11 bases between the germline ends. The germline V gene encodes CDR1 DFQATT and CDR2 SNEGSKA (reference sequence). The CDR3 covers 14 residues. The DNA of the CDR3 is TGCAGTGCTAGAAGGGGGGGGAGCTCCTACGAGCAGTACTTC. It is translated as CSARRGGSSYEQYF.

The genes are TRBV7-3 and TRBJ2-6; D not certain. Germline loops: CDR1 SGHTA, CDR2 FQGTGA. This CDR3 is 13 amino acids long. Trimming left V 6 bases short and J 2 bases short, with 5 bases between. The CDR3 nucleotides are TGTGCCAGCAGTTACGCTGGGGCCAACGTCCTGACTTTC. This gives the protein CASSYAGANVLTF.

This clonotype was seen a handful of times. The chain combines TRBV20-1 with TRBJ2-5; D is undetermined. From germline, CDR1 is DFQATT and CDR2 SNEGSKA (reference sequence). CDR3 length: 13 amino acids. V lost 1 base and J lost 3, with 9 bases in between. CDR3 DNA sequence: TGCAGTGCTAGAGGAAACTTTAAAGAGACCCAGTACTTC. This gives the protein CSARGNFKETQYF.

The sample holds one count of this clonotype. Compared with germline, one end of the junction differs, possibly owing to a read error. The chain joins TRBV28 to TRBJ1-4; tentatively, D is TRBD1 (6 bases). The CDR3 runs 14 residues. Germline values: CDR1 MDHEN, CDR2 SYDVKM. The DNA for the CDR3 is TGTGCCAGCAGCCCACCGGTGAGGGGGAGAGCCTTAAATTTT. Amino acid sequence: CASSPPVRGRALNF.

A single count supports this clonotype. The chain uses TRBV19 and TRBJ1-1, with 8 bases matching TRBD1. CDR3 length: 15 residues. After removal of 5 bases from V and 1 base from J, the junction contained 6 bases not matched to a gene. Germline loops: CDR1 LNHDA, CDR2 SQIVND (reference sequence). CDR3 coding DNA: TGTGCCAGTAGTGCGACCCAGGGGGCGAACACTGAAGCTTTCTTT. Encoded protein: CASSATQGANTEAFF.